The rows below give T cell receptor beta chains drawn from one sample of a study of beta chain features in type 1 diabetes. Measured with immunoSEQ multiplex PCR; TCRdb has only the in-frame clones, and not every one. The table records some 900,000 clones, roughly a sixth of them present only once. The specimen sequenced was naive CD4+ T cells from blood. These TCRs come from a woman under 30 in good health. Both conserved end residues are part of each CDR3. The D gene is left open where the match is weak. Rows give clone size only sometimes, using once, few, many, or a class for an expanded clone.

-	few	TRBV7-9	TRBJ1-2	CASSLWGSENYGYTF	TGTGCCAGCAGCTTATGGGGCAGCGAAAACTATGGCTACACCTTC
TRBD1	-	TRBV7-8	TRBJ1-5	CASSFNRGGSNQPQHF	TGTGCCAGCAGCTTTAACAGGGGAGGTAGCAATCAGCCCCAGCATTTT
TRBD2	few	TRBV10-3	TRBJ2-6	CASATPGGGSIGANVLTF	TGTGCCAGCGCTACTCCGGGAGGGGGGTCCATCGGGGCCAACGTCCTGACTTTC
-	-	TRBV29-1	TRBJ2-5	CSVERGVSGTQYF	TGCAGCGTTGAAAGGGGCGTATCGGGGACCCAGTACTTC
TRBD1	-	TRBV7-9	TRBJ2-3	CASSSWDRSTDTQYF	TGTGCCAGCAGCTCCTGGGACAGGAGCACAGATACGCAGTATTTT
-	-	TRBV7-3	TRBJ2-1	CASSLTNYNEQFF	TGTGCCAGCAGCTTAACTAACTACAATGAGCAGTTCTTC
-	-	TRBV5-1	TRBJ1-1	CASSLSNGRSAEAFF	TGCGCCAGCAGCTTATCTAACGGTCGCTCGGCTGAAGCTTTCTTT
TRBD1	-	TRBV13	TRBJ2-1	CASSFRTGRLFF	TGTGCCAGCAGCTTTAGGACAGGCCGGTTGTTCTTC
-	-	TRBV7-2	TRBJ2-5	CASSLPGARLEETQYF	TGTGCCAGCAGCTTACCCGGGGCGAGGCTAGAAGAGACCCAGTACTTC
-	few	TRBV28	TRBJ2-3	CASRPGGYTDTQYF	TGTGCCAGCAGGCCCGGGGGTTACACAGATACGCAGTATTTT